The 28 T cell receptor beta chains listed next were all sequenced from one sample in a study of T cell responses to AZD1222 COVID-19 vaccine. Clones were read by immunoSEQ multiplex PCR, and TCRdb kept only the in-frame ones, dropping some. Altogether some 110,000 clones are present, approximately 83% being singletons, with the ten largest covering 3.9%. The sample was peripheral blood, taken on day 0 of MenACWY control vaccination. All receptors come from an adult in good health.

In nucleotides, the CDR3 is TGTGCCAGCAGTACCCCAGGGGGCCACGAGCAGTACTTC. Translated: CASSTPGGHEQYF. The chain carries TRBV7-8 and TRBJ2-7, with 8 bases that match TRBD1. The CDR3 totals 13 residues. Germline assignment: CDR1 SGHVS and CDR2 FQNEAQ. The V segment lost 6 bases and the J segment 5 bases; nucleotides outside the gene matches: 6.

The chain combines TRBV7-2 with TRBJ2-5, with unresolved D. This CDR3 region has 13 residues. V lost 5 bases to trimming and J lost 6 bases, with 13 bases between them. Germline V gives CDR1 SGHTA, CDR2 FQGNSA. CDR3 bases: TGTGCCAGCAGCCTACACGCGAGGAAGACCCAGTACTTC. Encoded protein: CASSLHARKTQYF.

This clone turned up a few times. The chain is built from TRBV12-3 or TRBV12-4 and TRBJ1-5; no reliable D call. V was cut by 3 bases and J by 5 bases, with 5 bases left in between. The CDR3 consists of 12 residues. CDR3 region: CASSFRDQPQHF. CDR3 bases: TGTGCCAGCAGTTTTAGGGATCAGCCCCAGCATTTT.

The CDR3, as DNA: TGTGCCAGCAGGGCAGGGTACTCACCCCTCCACTTT. As protein: CASRAGYSPLHF. This rearrangement joins TRBV2 to TRBJ1-6; possibly TRBD1 for D (5 bases). CDR1 is SNHLY and CDR2 is FYNNEI in the germline V gene. Trimming left V 6 bases short and J 10 bases short, with 10 bases between. CDR3 length: 12 residues.

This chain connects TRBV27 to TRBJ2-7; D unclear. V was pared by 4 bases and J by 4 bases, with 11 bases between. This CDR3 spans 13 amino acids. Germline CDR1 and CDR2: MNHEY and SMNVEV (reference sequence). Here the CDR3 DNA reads TGTGCCAGCAGTTCGGGCAGTATTTACGAGCAGTACTTC. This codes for CASSSGSIYEQYF.

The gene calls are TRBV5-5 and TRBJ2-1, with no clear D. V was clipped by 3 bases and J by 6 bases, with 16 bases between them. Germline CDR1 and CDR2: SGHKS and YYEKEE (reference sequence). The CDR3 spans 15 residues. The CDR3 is CASSSSRNTGNEQFF. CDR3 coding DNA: TGTGCCAGCAGCTCTTCTAGAAACACGGGCAATGAGCAGTTCTTC.

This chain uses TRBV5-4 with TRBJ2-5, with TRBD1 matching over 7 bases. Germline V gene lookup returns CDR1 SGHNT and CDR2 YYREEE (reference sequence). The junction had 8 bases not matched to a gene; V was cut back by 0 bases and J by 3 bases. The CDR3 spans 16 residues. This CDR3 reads CASSLAAGTVKETQYF. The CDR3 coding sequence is TGTGCCAGCAGCTTGGCGGCTGGGACAGTTAAAGAGACCCAGTACTTC.

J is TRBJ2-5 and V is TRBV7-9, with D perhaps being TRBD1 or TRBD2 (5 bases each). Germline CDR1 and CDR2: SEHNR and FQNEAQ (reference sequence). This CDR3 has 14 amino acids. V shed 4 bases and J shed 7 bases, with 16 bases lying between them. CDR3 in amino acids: CASSSPPGTVTQYF. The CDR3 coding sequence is TGTGCCAGCAGCTCCCCCCCAGGGACGGTGACCCAGTACTTC.

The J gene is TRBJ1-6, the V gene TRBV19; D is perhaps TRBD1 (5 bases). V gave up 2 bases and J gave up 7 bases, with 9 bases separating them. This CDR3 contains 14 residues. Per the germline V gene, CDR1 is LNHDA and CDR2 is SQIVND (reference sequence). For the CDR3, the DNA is TGTGCCAGTAGTATATATCGGGGCAATTCACCCCTCCACTTT. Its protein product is CASSIYRGNSPLHF.

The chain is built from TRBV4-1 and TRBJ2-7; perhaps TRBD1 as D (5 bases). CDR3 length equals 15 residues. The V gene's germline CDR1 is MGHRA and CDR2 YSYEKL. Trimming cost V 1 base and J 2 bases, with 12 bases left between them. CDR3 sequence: CASSQGGGSPYEQYF. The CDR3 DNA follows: TGCGCCAGCAGCCAAGGGGGCGGCAGCCCCTACGAGCAGTACTTC.

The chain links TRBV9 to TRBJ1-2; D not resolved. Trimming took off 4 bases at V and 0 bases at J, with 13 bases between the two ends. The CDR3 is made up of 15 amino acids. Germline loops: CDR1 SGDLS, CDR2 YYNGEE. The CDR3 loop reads CASSPAGFSNYGYTF. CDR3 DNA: TGTGCCAGCAGCCCAGCTGGTTTTTCTAACTATGGCTACACCTTC.

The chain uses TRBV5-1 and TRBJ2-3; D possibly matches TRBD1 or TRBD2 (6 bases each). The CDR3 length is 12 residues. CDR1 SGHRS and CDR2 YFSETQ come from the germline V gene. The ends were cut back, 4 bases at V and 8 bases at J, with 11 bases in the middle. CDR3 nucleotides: TGCGCCAGCAGCCCGGGGGCGGGTACGCAGTATTTT. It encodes CASSPGAGTQYF.

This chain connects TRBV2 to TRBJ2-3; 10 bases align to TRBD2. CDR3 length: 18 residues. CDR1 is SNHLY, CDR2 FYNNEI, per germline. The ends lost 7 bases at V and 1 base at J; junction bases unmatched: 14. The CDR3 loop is CASTAASGGLPGTDTQYF. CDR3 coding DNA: TGTGCCAGCACGGCGGCTAGCGGGGGACTCCCGGGCACAGATACGCAGTATTTT.

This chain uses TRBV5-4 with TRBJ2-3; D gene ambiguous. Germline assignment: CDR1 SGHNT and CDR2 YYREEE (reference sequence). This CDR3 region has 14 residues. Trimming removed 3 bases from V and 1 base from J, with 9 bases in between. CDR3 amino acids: CASSSASGTDTQYF. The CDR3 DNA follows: TGTGCCAGCAGCTCAGCCTCCGGCACAGATACGCAGTATTTT. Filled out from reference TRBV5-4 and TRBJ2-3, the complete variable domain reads ETGVTQSPTHLIKTRGQQVTLRCSSQSGHNTVSWYQQALGQGPQFIFQYYREEENGRGNFPPRFSGLQFPNYSSELNVNALELDDSALYLCASSSASGTDTQYFGPGTRLTVL.

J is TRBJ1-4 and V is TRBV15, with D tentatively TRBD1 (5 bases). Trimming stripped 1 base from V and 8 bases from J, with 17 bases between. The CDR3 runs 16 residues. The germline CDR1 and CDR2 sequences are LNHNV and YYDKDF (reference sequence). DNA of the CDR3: TGTGCCACCAGCAGAGTGTGGAGGGGCGGATCGGAAAAACTGTTTTTT. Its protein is CATSRVWRGGSEKLFF.

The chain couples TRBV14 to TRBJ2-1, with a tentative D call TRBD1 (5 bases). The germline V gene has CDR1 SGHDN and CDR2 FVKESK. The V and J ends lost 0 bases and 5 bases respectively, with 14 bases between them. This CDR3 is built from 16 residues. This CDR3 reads CASSQEKGFSNNEQFF. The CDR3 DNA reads TGTGCCAGCAGCCAAGAAAAGGGGTTTTCAAACAATGAGCAGTTCTTC. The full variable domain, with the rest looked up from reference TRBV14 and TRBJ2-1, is EAGVTQFPSHSVIEKGQTVTLRCDPISGHDNLYWYRRVMGKEIKFLLHFVKESKQDESGMPNNRFLAERTGGTYSTLKVQPAELEDSGVYFCASSQEKGFSNNEQFFGPGTRLTVL.

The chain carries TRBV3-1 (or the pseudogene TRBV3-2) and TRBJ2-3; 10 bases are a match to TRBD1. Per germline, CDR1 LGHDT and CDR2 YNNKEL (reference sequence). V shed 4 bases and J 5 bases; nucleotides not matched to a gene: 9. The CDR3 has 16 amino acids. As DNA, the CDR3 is TGTGCCAGCAGCCGAAGACAGGGGGCGATCGGAGATACGCAGTATTTT. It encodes CASSRRQGAIGDTQYF.

This chain's CDR3 is CASSGRDNTEAFF. In DNA, the CDR3 is TGCGCCAGCAGCGGCAGGGATAACACTGAAGCTTTCTTT. The rearrangement links TRBV5-1 to TRBJ1-1; tentative D call: TRBD1 (5 bases). This CDR3 has 13 amino acids. Trimming pared 4 bases from V and 2 bases from J, leaving 9 bases between. Germline V gene data show CDR1 as SGHRS and CDR2 as YFSETQ.

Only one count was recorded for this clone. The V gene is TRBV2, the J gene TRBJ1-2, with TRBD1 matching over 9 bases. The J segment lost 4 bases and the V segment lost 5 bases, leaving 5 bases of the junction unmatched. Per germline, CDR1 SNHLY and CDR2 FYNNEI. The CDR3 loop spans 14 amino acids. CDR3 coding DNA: TGTGCCAGCAGTTGGGACAGGGACGCCTATGGCTACACCTTC. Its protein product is CASSWDRDAYGYTF.

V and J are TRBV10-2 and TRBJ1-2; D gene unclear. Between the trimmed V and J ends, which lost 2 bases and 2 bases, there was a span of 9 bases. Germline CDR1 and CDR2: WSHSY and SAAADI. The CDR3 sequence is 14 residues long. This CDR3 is CASSESPLNYGYTF. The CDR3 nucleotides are TGCGCCAGCAGTGAGAGTCCGCTGAACTATGGCTACACCTTC.

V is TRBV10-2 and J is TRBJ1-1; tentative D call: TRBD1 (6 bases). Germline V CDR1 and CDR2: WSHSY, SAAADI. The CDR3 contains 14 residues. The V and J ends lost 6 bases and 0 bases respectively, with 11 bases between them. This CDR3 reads CASRRGVLNTEAFF. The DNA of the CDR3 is TGCGCCAGCAGAAGGGGGGTCCTGAACACTGAAGCTTTCTTT.

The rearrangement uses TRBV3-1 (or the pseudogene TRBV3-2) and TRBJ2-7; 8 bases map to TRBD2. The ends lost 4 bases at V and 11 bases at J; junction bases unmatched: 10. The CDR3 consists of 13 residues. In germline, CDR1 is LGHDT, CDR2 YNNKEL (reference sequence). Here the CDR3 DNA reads TGTGCCAGCAGCCCCTCCCGGGAGGGGAGAGAGTACTTC. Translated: CASSPSREGREYF.

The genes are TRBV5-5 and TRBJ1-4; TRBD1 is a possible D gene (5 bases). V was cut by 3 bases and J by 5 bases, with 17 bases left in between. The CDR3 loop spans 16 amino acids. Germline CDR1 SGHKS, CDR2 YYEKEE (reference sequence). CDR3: CASSSYGGVRNEKLFF. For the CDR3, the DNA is TGTGCCAGCAGCTCCTATGGGGGTGTCCGCAATGAAAAACTGTTTTTT.

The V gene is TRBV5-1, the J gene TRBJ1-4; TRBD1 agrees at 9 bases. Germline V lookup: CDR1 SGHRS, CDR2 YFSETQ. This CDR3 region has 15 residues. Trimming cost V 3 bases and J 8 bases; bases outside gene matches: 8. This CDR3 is CASSSIPGQGEKLFF. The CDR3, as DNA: TGCGCCAGCAGCTCCATACCCGGACAGGGGGAAAAACTGTTTTTT.

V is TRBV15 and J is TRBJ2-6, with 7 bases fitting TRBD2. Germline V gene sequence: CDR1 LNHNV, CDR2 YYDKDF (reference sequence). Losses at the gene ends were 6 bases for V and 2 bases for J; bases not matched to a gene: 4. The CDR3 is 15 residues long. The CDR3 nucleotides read TGTGCCACCAGGGGAGGGTGGACTGGGGCCAACGTCCTGACTTTC. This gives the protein CATRGGWTGANVLTF.

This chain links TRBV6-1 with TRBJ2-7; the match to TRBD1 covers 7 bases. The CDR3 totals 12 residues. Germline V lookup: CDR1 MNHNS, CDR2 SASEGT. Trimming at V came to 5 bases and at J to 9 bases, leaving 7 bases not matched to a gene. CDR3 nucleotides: TGTGCCAGCAGTAACGACAGGGCATGGCAGTACTTC. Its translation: CASSNDRAWQYF.

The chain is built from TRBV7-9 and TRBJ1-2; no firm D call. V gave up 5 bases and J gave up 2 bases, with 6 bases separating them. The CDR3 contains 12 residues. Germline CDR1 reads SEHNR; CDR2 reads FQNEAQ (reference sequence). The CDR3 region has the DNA TGTGCCAGCAGCCAAACCAACTATGGCTACACCTTC. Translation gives CASSQTNYGYTF.

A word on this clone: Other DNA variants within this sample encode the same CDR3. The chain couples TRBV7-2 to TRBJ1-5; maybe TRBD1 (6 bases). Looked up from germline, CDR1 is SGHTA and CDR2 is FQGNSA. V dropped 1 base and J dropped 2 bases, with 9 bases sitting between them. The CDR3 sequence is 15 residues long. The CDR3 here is CASSLGRGGNQPQHF. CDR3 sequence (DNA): TGTGCCAGCAGCTTAGGAAGGGGGGGCAATCAGCCCCAGCATTTT.